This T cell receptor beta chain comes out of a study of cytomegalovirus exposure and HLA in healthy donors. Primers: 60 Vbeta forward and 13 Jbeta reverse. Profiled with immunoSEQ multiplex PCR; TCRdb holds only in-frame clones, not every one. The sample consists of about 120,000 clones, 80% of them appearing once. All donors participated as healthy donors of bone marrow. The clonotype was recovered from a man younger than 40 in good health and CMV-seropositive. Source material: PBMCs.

DNA for the CDR3: TGTGCCAGCAGCTTACCGGCCGGGACAGGCCCCGAGAACACTGAAGCTTTCTTT. This sequence encodes CASSLPAGTGPENTEAFF. The chain is built from TRBV7-9 and TRBJ1-1; TRBD1 matches at 8 bases. Germline assignment: CDR1 SEHNR and CDR2 FQNEAQ (reference sequence). V lost 2 bases and J lost 1; bases outside the gene matches: 12. The CDR3 contains 18 residues.